A selection of T cell receptor beta chains follows, all from one sample in a study of CD8 T cells in ankylosing spondylitis. In TCRdb, the 5' RACE reads were re-called with MiXCR into one record per CDR3 protein. The sample carries about 800,000 distinct CDR3 sequences, 10% to 15% recorded once. Sequencing was performed on blood, either unsorted or a sorted T cell fraction (not recorded which). Receptors originate from a male donor with ankylosing spondylitis. Both conserved end residues are part of each CDR3. The D gene is left open where the match is weak. Rows may omit the clone size; those that give it use once, few, many or a size class.

j_gene: TRBJ1-2; len: 13; v_gene: TRBV7-2; d_gene: .; abundance: few; CDR3aa: CASSTYWGQGYTF; CDR3nt: TGTGCCAGCAGCACATATTGGGGCCAAGGCTACACCTTC
j_gene: TRBJ1-6; len: 16; v_gene: TRBV20-1; d_gene: TRBD1; abundance: .; CDR3aa: CCALATGGERNSPLHF; CDR3nt: TGCTGTGCCCTTGCCACAGGGGGAGAAAGGAATTCACCCCTCCACTTT
j_gene: TRBJ1-4; len: 14; v_gene: TRBV5-1; d_gene: .; abundance: many; CDR3aa: CASSPIPSNEKLFF; CDR3nt: TGCGCCAGCAGCCCAATACCGAGCAATGAAAAACTGTTTTTT
j_gene: TRBJ2-3; len: 14; v_gene: TRBV7-2; d_gene: .; abundance: few; CDR3aa: CASRRGLPTDTQYF; CDR3nt: TGTGCCAGCCGGCGGGGCCTACCTACAGATACGCAGTATTTT
j_gene: TRBJ2-1; len: 15; v_gene: TRBV2; d_gene: TRBD2; abundance: .; CDR3aa: CASSDRLASYNEQFF; CDR3nt: TGTGCCAGCAGTGACAGACTAGCATCCTACAATGAGCAGTTCTTC
j_gene: TRBJ2-7; len: 15; v_gene: TRBV6-2/TRBV6-3; d_gene: TRBD2; abundance: .; CDR3aa: CASRHDSSGGYEQYF; CDR3nt: TGTGCCAGCAGGCATGACTCGAGCGGGGGCTACGAGCAGTACTTC
j_gene: TRBJ1-1; len: 14; v_gene: TRBV20-1; d_gene: .; abundance: .; CDR3aa: CSARTLPSNTEAFF; CDR3nt: TGCAGTGCTAGGACACTCCCATCGAACACTGAAGCTTTCTTT
j_gene: TRBJ2-5; len: 14; v_gene: TRBV5-1; d_gene: .; abundance: few; CDR3aa: CASSTRDGQETQYF; CDR3nt: TGCGCCAGCAGCACCCGGGACGGCCAAGAGACCCAGTACTTC
j_gene: TRBJ2-6; len: 17; v_gene: TRBV3-1; d_gene: .; abundance: .; CDR3aa: CASSPIGGGTGANVLTF; CDR3nt: TGTGCCAGCAGTCCTATAGGAGGCGGGACAGGGGCCAACGTCCTGACTTTC
j_gene: TRBJ2-4; len: 15; v_gene: TRBV10-3; d_gene: .; abundance: few; CDR3aa: CAIYERGGEYDIQYF; CDR3nt: TGTGCCATCTATGAGAGGGGGGGCGAATACGACATTCAGTACTTC
j_gene: TRBJ2-7; len: 15; v_gene: TRBV20-1; d_gene: .; abundance: .; CDR3aa: CSARRGGTQTYEQYF; CDR3nt: TGCAGTGCTAGAAGGGGGGGGACCCAAACCTACGAGCAGTACTTC
j_gene: TRBJ2-7; len: 13; v_gene: TRBV7-2; d_gene: .; abundance: few; CDR3aa: CASSPRTGREQYF; CDR3nt: TGTGCCAGCAGCCCTCGTACAGGGCGCGAGCAGTACTTC
j_gene: TRBJ1-5; len: 14; v_gene: TRBV10-3; d_gene: .; abundance: many; CDR3aa: CAISELGADQPQHF; CDR3nt: TGTGCCATCAGTGAGTTGGGAGCCGATCAGCCCCAGCATTTT
j_gene: TRBJ2-3; len: 14; v_gene: TRBV20-1; d_gene: .; abundance: few; CDR3aa: CSAGRGEVTDTQYF; CDR3nt: TGCAGTGCGGGGCGGGGAGAAGTCACAGATACGCAGTATTTT
j_gene: TRBJ2-4; len: 16; v_gene: TRBV20-1; d_gene: TRBD1; abundance: .; CDR3aa: CSARDSYRGAKNIQYF; CDR3nt: TGCAGTGCTAGAGACTCTTACAGGGGTGCCAAAAACATTCAGTACTTC
j_gene: TRBJ2-7; len: 15; v_gene: TRBV20-1; d_gene: TRBD1; abundance: .; CDR3aa: CSASLQPGGSYEQYF; CDR3nt: TGCAGTGCTAGTCTCCAGCCAGGGGGCTCCTACGAGCAGTACTTC
j_gene: TRBJ1-5; len: 15; v_gene: TRBV12-5; d_gene: .; abundance: .; CDR3aa: CASGLGQGGNQPQHF; CDR3nt: TGTGCTAGTGGTTTGGGCCAGGGAGGCAATCAGCCCCAGCATTTT
j_gene: TRBJ2-2; len: 13; v_gene: TRBV5-1; d_gene: TRBD1; abundance: many; CDR3aa: CASSTGATGELFF; CDR3nt: TGCGCCAGTTCGACAGGGGCCACCGGGGAGCTGTTTTTT
j_gene: TRBJ2-3; len: 14; v_gene: TRBV20-1; d_gene: .; abundance: few; CDR3aa: CSARPGSSTDTQYF; CDR3nt: TGCAGTGCTCGGCCGGGATCTAGCACAGATACGCAGTATTTT
j_gene: TRBJ2-1; len: 17; v_gene: TRBV3-1; d_gene: TRBD2; abundance: few; CDR3aa: CASSQVIRLADYNEQFF; CDR3nt: TGTGCCAGCAGCCAAGTGATTAGACTAGCGGACTACAATGAGCAGTTCTTC
j_gene: TRBJ1-5; len: 14; v_gene: TRBV6-2/TRBV6-3; d_gene: TRBD1; abundance: few; CDR3aa: CASRGQSGNQPQHF; CDR3nt: TGTGCCAGCAGGGGACAGAGCGGCAATCAGCCCCAGCATTTT
j_gene: TRBJ2-1; len: 13; v_gene: TRBV20-1; d_gene: .; abundance: .; CDR3aa: CSARGDPDNEQFF; CDR3nt: TGCAGTGCTAGAGGCGACCCCGACAATGAGCAGTTCTTC
j_gene: TRBJ2-1; len: 15; v_gene: TRBV25-1; d_gene: .; abundance: .; CDR3aa: CATTDLGEGRTEQFF; CDR3nt: TGTGCCACCACGGACCTGGGAGAGGGACGGACTGAGCAGTTCTTC
j_gene: TRBJ1-1; len: 15; v_gene: TRBV20-1; d_gene: .; abundance: few; CDR3aa: CSARGRWKLNAEAFF; CDR3nt: TGCAGTGCTAGAGGGCGTTGGAAGTTGAACGCTGAAGCTTTCTTT
j_gene: TRBJ1-2; len: 15; v_gene: TRBV5-1; d_gene: .; abundance: few; CDR3aa: CASSLVLSANYGYTF; CDR3nt: TGCGCCAGCAGCTTGGTACTGTCAGCGAACTATGGCTACACCTTC
j_gene: TRBJ2-1; len: 15; v_gene: TRBV7-2; d_gene: .; abundance: few; CDR3aa: CASSYRSGSINEQFF; CDR3nt: TGTGCCAGCAGCTACCGTTCCGGGTCCATCAATGAGCAGTTCTTC
j_gene: TRBJ1-3; len: 14; v_gene: TRBV20-1; d_gene: .; abundance: few; CDR3aa: CSAHGQNSGNTIYF; CDR3nt: TGCAGTGCGCATGGACAGAACTCTGGAAACACCATATATTTT
j_gene: TRBJ1-4; len: 13; v_gene: TRBV20-1; d_gene: TRBD1; abundance: .; CDR3aa: CSAQTGGSEKLFF; CDR3nt: TGCAGTGCACAGACAGGGGGTTCGGAAAAACTGTTTTTT
j_gene: TRBJ2-1; len: 11; v_gene: TRBV7-2; d_gene: .; abundance: many; CDR3aa: CASSLVSEQFF; CDR3nt: TGTGCCAGCAGCTTAGTAAGTGAGCAGTTCTTC
j_gene: TRBJ2-3; len: 13; v_gene: TRBV20-1; d_gene: .; abundance: .; CDR3aa: CSARDWGRDTQYF; CDR3nt: TGCAGTGCTAGAGACTGGGGTCGGGATACGCAGTATTTT
j_gene: TRBJ1-4; len: 15; v_gene: TRBV7-7; d_gene: .; abundance: .; CDR3aa: CASSFQISTNEKLFF; CDR3nt: TGTGCTAGCAGCTTCCAGATTTCAACTAATGAAAAACTGTTTTTT
j_gene: TRBJ2-7; len: 13; v_gene: TRBV5-1; d_gene: TRBD1; abundance: .; CDR3aa: CARPRDRPYEQYF; CDR3nt: TGCGCCAGACCCCGGGACAGGCCCTACGAGCAGTACTTC
j_gene: TRBJ2-5; len: 12; v_gene: TRBV30; d_gene: TRBD1; abundance: .; CDR3aa: CAWSVQGGTQYF; CDR3nt: TGTGCCTGGAGTGTACAGGGGGGGACCCAGTACTTC
j_gene: TRBJ2-5; len: 13; v_gene: TRBV5-1; d_gene: .; abundance: few; CDR3aa: CASSWTTQETQYF; CDR3nt: TGCGCCAGCAGCTGGACCACACAAGAGACCCAGTACTTC
j_gene: TRBJ1-4; len: 14; v_gene: TRBV20-1; d_gene: .; abundance: few; CDR3aa: CSALSTGRNEKLFF; CDR3nt: TGCAGTGCTCTAAGCACAGGACGTAATGAAAAACTGTTTTTT
j_gene: TRBJ2-7; len: 15; v_gene: TRBV20-1; d_gene: TRBD2; abundance: few; CDR3aa: CSYRLAGRIGGEQYF; CDR3nt: TGCAGCTACCGACTAGCGGGACGGATCGGGGGCGAGCAGTACTTC
j_gene: TRBJ1-6; len: 14; v_gene: TRBV5-5; d_gene: .; abundance: .; CDR3aa: CASSFGLGDSPLHF; CDR3nt: TGTGCCAGCAGCTTTGGTCTGGGCGACTCACCCCTCCACTTT
j_gene: TRBJ1-1; len: 17; v_gene: TRBV4-1; d_gene: .; abundance: many; CDR3aa: CASSQDGGAVGVTEAFF; CDR3nt: TGCGCCAGCAGCCAAGATGGGGGGGCAGTCGGAGTCACTGAAGCTTTCTTT
j_gene: TRBJ2-3; len: 10; v_gene: TRBV29-1; d_gene: .; abundance: many; CDR3aa: CSVEQNTQYF; CDR3nt: TGCAGCGTTGAGCAAAATACGCAGTATTTT
j_gene: TRBJ1-5; len: 14; v_gene: TRBV15; d_gene: TRBD1; abundance: .; CDR3aa: CATAGGQDNQPQHF; CDR3nt: TGTGCCACCGCAGGCGGACAGGACAATCAGCCCCAGCATTTT
j_gene: TRBJ2-2; len: 15; v_gene: TRBV6-2/TRBV6-3; d_gene: .; abundance: .; CDR3aa: CASSPHREGTGELFF; CDR3nt: TGTGCCAGCAGTCCCCATAGGGAAGGCACCGGGGAGCTGTTTTTT
j_gene: TRBJ2-2; len: 19; v_gene: TRBV19; d_gene: .; abundance: many; CDR3aa: CASSIGVPGRLSYTGELFF; CDR3nt: TGTGCCAGTAGTATAGGCGTGCCTGGCAGGTTGTCGTACACCGGGGAGCTGTTTTTT
j_gene: TRBJ2-2; len: 14; v_gene: TRBV6-1; d_gene: .; abundance: few; CDR3aa: CASRDGQYTGELFF; CDR3nt: TGTGCCAGCAGGGACGGACAGTACACCGGGGAGCTGTTTTTT
j_gene: TRBJ1-5; len: 16; v_gene: TRBV6-2/TRBV6-3; d_gene: TRBD1; abundance: .; CDR3aa: CASSYSTGGAGQPQHF; CDR3nt: TGTGCCAGCAGTTACTCGACAGGGGGCGCGGGACAGCCCCAGCATTTT
j_gene: TRBJ2-5; len: 12; v_gene: TRBV10-3; d_gene: .; abundance: .; CDR3aa: CATQDGQETQYF; CDR3nt: TGTGCCACCCAGGACGGTCAAGAGACCCAGTACTTC
j_gene: TRBJ1-1; len: 13; v_gene: TRBV28; d_gene: .; abundance: .; CDR3aa: CASSPRPGVQAFF; CDR3nt: TGTGCCAGCAGTCCTAGGCCTGGAGTGCAAGCTTTCTTT
j_gene: TRBJ1-5; len: 12; v_gene: TRBV28; d_gene: .; abundance: .; CDR3aa: CASSAGNQPQHF; CDR3nt: TGTGCCAGCAGTGCGGGCAATCAGCCCCAGCATTTT
j_gene: TRBJ1-2; len: 17; v_gene: TRBV20-1; d_gene: .; abundance: few; CDR3aa: CSARVGIWGNYNYGYTF; CDR3nt: TGCAGTGCTAGAGTGGGGATTTGGGGAAACTATAACTATGGCTACACCTTC
j_gene: TRBJ2-7; len: 14; v_gene: TRBV7-2; d_gene: TRBD1; abundance: .; CDR3aa: CASSSRQGPHEQYF; CDR3nt: TGTGCCAGCAGCTCGAGACAGGGCCCCCACGAGCAGTACTTC
j_gene: TRBJ2-1; len: 15; v_gene: TRBV6-1; d_gene: TRBD1; abundance: few; CDR3aa: CASSAPGQGRYEQFF; CDR3nt: TGTGCCAGCAGTGCCCCGGGACAGGGGCGGTATGAGCAGTTCTTC
j_gene: TRBJ1-2; len: 12; v_gene: TRBV28; d_gene: .; abundance: few; CDR3aa: CASRASAYGYTF; CDR3nt: TGTGCCAGCAGGGCCAGCGCTTATGGCTACACCTTC
j_gene: TRBJ2-7; len: 13; v_gene: TRBV12-3/TRBV12-4; d_gene: TRBD2; abundance: many; CDR3aa: CASSFSGGSEQYF; CDR3nt: TGTGCCAGCAGTTTTAGCGGGGGGTCCGAGCAGTACTTC
j_gene: TRBJ1-1; len: 13; v_gene: TRBV7-8; d_gene: .; abundance: .; CDR3aa: CASSFRPKTEAFF; CDR3nt: TGTGCCAGCAGCTTCCGCCCTAAAACTGAAGCTTTCTTT